This T cell receptor beta chain was recovered during a study of blood T cell repertoires in COVID-19. At the level of the study: COVID-19 samples from acute and convalescent phases originated in the United States, Italy and Spain. Nucleic acid was either cDNA or gDNA, and it came from T cells, B-cell-depleted T cells, or PBMCs.

Per the original methods: From reference gene primer amplification, estimates of nucleated cell counts were derived. Profiling relied on immunoSEQ multiplex PCR, and the TCRdb table lists in-frame clones only, not all of them. V, J and clone size are those of that table, while D and trimming were read from the DNA. The table records approximately 220,000 clones, around 84% of them present only once. With V trimmed by 1 base and J by 2 bases, 4 bases remained unmatched. Germline CDR1 reads SEHNR; CDR2 reads FQNEAQ (reference sequence). The CDR3 covers 15 residues. This sequence was found in a man aged 50-60 years who had recovered from COVID-19. The gene calls are TRBV7-9 and TRBJ2-5; 7 nucleotides agree with TRBD1. The sequenced sample consisted of peripheral blood. CDR3 sequence: CASSLGGTVQETQYF. CDR3 nucleotide sequence: TGTGCCAGCAGCTTAGGTGGGACAGTACAAGAGACCCAGTACTTC.